This T cell receptor (beta chain) was captured by sequencing in a study of cytomegalovirus exposure and HLA in healthy donors. Of note for this clone: Its antigen is not identified.

Findings and caveats of the study: In an earlier analysis, about 87% or about 30%: the productive usage of most TCR beta V segments. Sequencing likely produced, as an artifact, a cluster of highly shared sequence variants. DRB1 had the most TCR associations and HLA-C the fewest, a later analysis found, with rates varying by HLA locus.

The CDR3 extends over 14 amino acids. V dropped 6 bases and J dropped 7 bases, with 19 bases sitting between them. The germline CDR1 and CDR2 sequences are SGHRS and YFSETQ. PCR involved 60 Vbeta and 13 Jbeta primers. The authors' processing: Approximately 11 million of the 60 million to 90 million unique TCR beta chains counted in a later analysis were shared. Profiled with immunoSEQ multiplex PCR; TCRdb holds only in-frame clones, not every one. V, J and clone size reflect that table, while D and trimming were determined from the DNA. The table lists more than 140,000 clones, more than 75% of them singletons.

Sequenced material: PBMCs. The chain couples TRBV5-1 to TRBJ1-1, with TRBD1 as a possible D gene (6 bases). This receptor was taken from a man between 18 and 29 years old in good health and CMV-seropositive. The DNA for the CDR3 is TGCGCCAGCAATTGGCAGGGGAGAGTGAATGAAGCTTTCTTT. Encoded protein: CASNWQGRVNEAFF.